This TCR beta chain was retrieved from a study of T cell repertoires in ileal Crohn's disease. The CDR3 has 18 residues. Per germline, CDR1 SGHAT and CDR2 FQNNGV. V shed 3 bases and J shed 0 bases, with 20 bases lying between them. Clones were sequenced by immunoSEQ multiplex PCR, and TCRdb holds only the in-frame ones, with some missing. The repertoire holds approximately 11,000 clones, with roughly 84% as singletons. Sample time point: inflamed ileum from the surgical specimen. The chain joins TRBV11-2 to TRBJ1-2, with D possibly being TRBD1 (5 bases). Sequenced input: ileal tissue. The sequence derives from an adult with Crohn's disease. This CDR3 is CASSLFGPLRGANYGYTF. DNA for the CDR3: TGTGCCAGCAGCTTGTTCGGGCCCTTACGGGGGGCTAACTATGGCTACACCTTC.